A selection of T cell receptor beta chains follows, all from one sample in a study of long-term antiretroviral therapy in people with HIV. Data came from immunoSEQ multiplex PCR; TCRdb stores just in-frame clones and leaves some out. The sample includes roughly 40,000 clones, around 88% of them seen just once. The specimen comprised unsorted PBMCs, sampled just before starting antiretroviral therapy. The receptors stem from a woman between 18 and 29 years old with HIV. CDR3s include the opening cysteine and the closing phenylalanine or tryptophan. D genes are given only for firm matches. Expanded clones get a size class; other rows say once, few or many, or leave the size out.

D gene: TRBD1
clone size: .
V gene: TRBV5-6
J gene: TRBJ1-1
CDR3 protein: CASSSLQGSSTEAFF
CDR3 DNA: TGTGCCAGCAGCAGCTTACAGGGGAGTAGCACTGAAGCTTTCTTT

D gene: .
clone size: .
V gene: TRBV4-3
J gene: TRBJ2-1
CDR3 protein: CASSQEAAGAYNEQFF
CDR3 DNA: TGCGCCAGCAGCCAAGAAGCAGCGGGCGCCTACAATGAGCAGTTCTTC

D gene: TRBD2
clone size: .
V gene: TRBV13
J gene: TRBJ2-3
CDR3 protein: CASSRTSGSYTQYF
CDR3 DNA: TGTGCCAGCAGCCGGACTAGCGGGAGTTATACGCAGTATTTT

D gene: TRBD2
clone size: .
V gene: TRBV19
J gene: TRBJ2-7
CDR3 protein: CASSISPPLAGVSHEQYF
CDR3 DNA: TGTGCCAGTAGTATCTCTCCTCCCCTAGCGGGAGTTTCCCACGAGCAGTACTTC

D gene: .
clone size: .
V gene: TRBV5-1
J gene: TRBJ1-5
CDR3 protein: CASSFLGDPGQPQHF
CDR3 DNA: TGCGCCAGCAGCTTTCTAGGTGACCCGGGACAGCCCCAGCATTTT

D gene: TRBD1
clone size: .
V gene: TRBV5-4
J gene: TRBJ2-6
CDR3 protein: CASSPRDRGTGANVLTF
CDR3 DNA: TGTGCCAGCAGCCCACGGGACAGGGGGACTGGGGCCAACGTCCTGACTTTC

D gene: TRBD1
clone size: .
V gene: TRBV7-2
J gene: TRBJ2-1
CDR3 protein: CASSFRDRGTYEQFF
CDR3 DNA: TGTGCCAGCAGCTTCCGGGACAGGGGTACGTATGAGCAGTTCTTC

D gene: .
clone size: .
V gene: TRBV6-5
J gene: TRBJ2-1
CDR3 protein: CASSLGLADKQFF
CDR3 DNA: TGTGCCAGCAGTTTAGGGCTAGCTGATAAGCAGTTCTTC

D gene: .
clone size: .
V gene: TRBV27
J gene: TRBJ2-3
CDR3 protein: CASSLGSRSTDTQYF
CDR3 DNA: TGTGCCAGCAGTTTAGGCTCCCGAAGCACAGATACGCAGTATTTT

D gene: .
clone size: .
V gene: TRBV7-6
J gene: TRBJ1-1
CDR3 protein: CASSLQVTNTEAFF
CDR3 DNA: TGTGCCAGCAGCTTACAGGTAACGAACACTGAAGCTTTCTTT

D gene: TRBD2
clone size: .
V gene: TRBV5-1
J gene: TRBJ2-1
CDR3 protein: CASSDTSGASYNEQFF
CDR3 DNA: TGCGCCAGCAGCGACACGAGCGGGGCCTCCTACAATGAGCAGTTCTTC

D gene: TRBD2
clone size: once
V gene: TRBV7-2
J gene: TRBJ2-1
CDR3 protein: CASSPVGSGRADEQFF
CDR3 DNA: TGTGCCAGCAGCCCGGTGGGTAGCGGGAGGGCCGATGAGCAGTTCTTC

D gene: .
clone size: .
V gene: TRBV7-2
J gene: TRBJ2-2
CDR3 protein: CASSRMLTGAGELFF
CDR3 DNA: TGTGCCAGCAGCCGAATGCTAACGGGAGCCGGGGAGCTGTTTTTT

D gene: .
clone size: .
V gene: TRBV11-2
J gene: TRBJ1-1
CDR3 protein: CASSFQNMNTEAFF
CDR3 DNA: TGTGCCAGCAGCTTCCAGAATATGAACACTGAAGCTTTCTTT

D gene: .
clone size: .
V gene: TRBV5-8
J gene: TRBJ1-1
CDR3 protein: CASSLVVGDWTEAFF
CDR3 DNA: TGTGCCAGCAGCTTGGTTGTGGGCGATTGGACTGAAGCTTTCTTT

D gene: .
clone size: .
V gene: TRBV27
J gene: TRBJ1-5
CDR3 protein: CATQGPGQPQHF
CDR3 DNA: TGTGCCACCCAGGGGCCGGGTCAGCCCCAGCATTTT

D gene: .
clone size: .
V gene: TRBV6-5
J gene: TRBJ2-5
CDR3 protein: CASSGDGYQETQYF
CDR3 DNA: TGTGCCAGCAGTGGGGACGGGTACCAAGAGACCCAGTACTTC

D gene: TRBD2
clone size: .
V gene: TRBV5-6
J gene: TRBJ2-3
CDR3 protein: CASSLVPSGRLANTQYF
CDR3 DNA: TGTGCCAGCAGCTTGGTCCCTAGCGGGAGGTTGGCAAATACGCAGTATTTT

D gene: TRBD2
clone size: .
V gene: TRBV27
J gene: TRBJ2-3
CDR3 protein: CASSLSGLARPSTNTQYF
CDR3 DNA: TGTGCCAGCAGTTTATCCGGACTAGCGCGACCCTCTACGAATACGCAGTATTTT

D gene: .
clone size: .
V gene: TRBV27
J gene: TRBJ2-5
CDR3 protein: CASTLGETQYF
CDR3 DNA: TGTGCCAGCACCTTGGGAGAGACCCAGTACTTC

D gene: .
clone size: .
V gene: TRBV4-3
J gene: TRBJ2-1
CDR3 protein: CASSQSPGPSTYDEQFF
CDR3 DNA: TGCGCCAGCAGCCAATCGCCCGGACCTAGCACCTACGATGAGCAGTTCTTC

D gene: .
clone size: once
V gene: TRBV11-2
J gene: TRBJ2-7
CDR3 protein: CASSDRLWQSSYEQYF
CDR3 DNA: TGTGCCAGCAGCGACCGGTTATGGCAGAGCTCCTACGAGCAGTACTTC

D gene: .
clone size: .
V gene: TRBV19
J gene: TRBJ1-2
CDR3 protein: CASSIEGMRPSWGYTF
CDR3 DNA: TGTGCCAGTAGTATAGAGGGAATGAGGCCCTCTTGGGGCTACACCTTC

D gene: .
clone size: .
V gene: TRBV4-3
J gene: TRBJ1-2
CDR3 protein: CASSPSGAFSYGYTF
CDR3 DNA: TGCGCCAGCAGCCCGAGCGGGGCATTTTCTTATGGCTACACCTTC

D gene: .
clone size: .
V gene: TRBV5-6
J gene: TRBJ2-7
CDR3 protein: CASSSNPGATYEQYF
CDR3 DNA: TGTGCCAGCAGCTCAAACCCAGGGGCCACCTACGAGCAGTACTTC

D gene: .
clone size: .
V gene: TRBV27
J gene: TRBJ2-7
CDR3 protein: CASGFGREQYF
CDR3 DNA: TGTGCCAGCGGATTTGGGCGCGAGCAGTACTTC

D gene: TRBD2
clone size: .
V gene: TRBV7-3
J gene: TRBJ2-2
CDR3 protein: CASSRTSGRGTGELFF
CDR3 DNA: TGTGCCAGCAGCCGTACTAGCGGGAGGGGGACCGGGGAGCTGTTTTTT

D gene: TRBD2
clone size: .
V gene: TRBV6-1
J gene: TRBJ2-7
CDR3 protein: CASSDPAGGPSSYEQYF
CDR3 DNA: TGTGCCAGCAGTGATCCCGCGGGAGGGCCGAGCTCCTACGAGCAGTACTTC

D gene: .
clone size: .
V gene: TRBV6-1
J gene: TRBJ2-7
CDR3 protein: CASSEQFSEQYF
CDR3 DNA: TGTGCCAGCAGTGAACAGTTTTCCGAGCAGTACTTC

D gene: .
clone size: .
V gene: TRBV11-3
J gene: TRBJ2-1
CDR3 protein: CASSLGQGTRRIDEQFF
CDR3 DNA: TGTGCCAGCAGCTTAGGACAGGGGACTAGACGCATCGATGAGCAGTTCTTC

D gene: TRBD1
clone size: .
V gene: TRBV5-8
J gene: TRBJ1-1
CDR3 protein: CASSLDRGPTRLMDTEAFF
CDR3 DNA: TGTGCCAGCAGCTTGGACAGGGGGCCGACTCGACTAATGGACACTGAAGCTTTCTTT

D gene: .
clone size: .
V gene: TRBV6-1
J gene: TRBJ1-1
CDR3 protein: CASRVNTEAFF
CDR3 DNA: TGTGCCAGCAGGGTGAACACTGAAGCTTTCTTT